The 13 T cell receptor beta chains below come from one sample, sequenced in a study of T cells after yellow fever vaccination. TCRdb re-derived calls from the 5' RACE reads in MiXCR, one entry per CDR3 protein. The table includes 450,000 to 600,000 distinct CDR3 sequences, less than 20% detected once. The sequences come from PBMCs, collected around 5 days after the first yellow fever vaccination. These receptor sequences come from a man aged 18 to 35 who received the YFV17D yellow fever vaccine.

A few counts support this clonotype. The CDR3 spells CSARDRRDYSNQPQHF. The DNA of the CDR3 is TGCAGTGCTAGAGATCGGAGGGATTATAGCAATCAGCCCCAGCATTTT. This chain joins TRBV20-1 and TRBJ1-5; no reliable D call. CDR3 length equals 16 residues. Germline CDR1 and CDR2: DFQATT and SNEGSKA (reference sequence). Trimming took off 0 bases at V and 0 bases at J, with 12 bases between the two ends.

This sequence joins TRBV25-1 and TRBJ2-7; D ambiguous. V was trimmed by 0 bases and J by 2 bases, leaving 5 bases between them. CDR1 MGHDK and CDR2 SYGVNS come from the germline V gene. The CDR3 is 13 residues long. In DNA, the CDR3 is TGTGCCAGCAGTGAATACGATGCCTACGAGCAGTACTTC. The encoded protein is CASSEYDAYEQYF.

This clonotype was seen more than once but under ten times. The chain carries TRBV4-1 and TRBJ1-3, with no clear D. CDR1 and CDR2 (germline): MGHRA, YSYEKL. This CDR3 is 16 amino acids long. Trimming pared 5 bases from V and 0 bases from J, leaving 14 bases between. The CDR3 nucleotides are TGCGCCAGCAGCAAAGGGTCGATTCGCTCTGGAAACACCATATATTTT. Its protein product is CASSKGSIRSGNTIYF.

The J gene is TRBJ1-5, the V gene TRBV5-6; 8 nucleotides line up with TRBD1. CDR3 length: 14 amino acids. Germline V gene lookup returns CDR1 SGHDT and CDR2 YYEEEE. J gave up 4 bases and V 4 bases, and 4 bases lay outside the gene matches. CDR3 DNA: TGTGCCAGCAGCACCAGGGGGCCTAATCAGCCCCAGCATTTT. Its translation is CASSTRGPNQPQHF. Supplemented by reference TRBV5-6 and TRBJ1-5, the full variable domain reads DAGVTQSPTHLIKTRGQQVTLRCSPKSGHDTVSWYQQALGQGPQFIFQYYEEEERQRGNFPDRFSGHQFPNYSSELNVNALLLGDSALYLCASSTRGPNQPQHFGDGTRLSIL.

This chain connects TRBV9 to TRBJ2-3; 9 nucleotides agree with TRBD1. From germline, CDR1 is SGDLS and CDR2 YYNGEE. CDR3 length equals 16 residues. The junction had 6 bases not matched to a gene; V was cut back by 3 bases and J by 1 base. DNA of the CDR3: TGTGCCAGCAGCGGCTGGGACAGGGACCGCACAGATACGCAGTATTTT. This sequence encodes CASSGWDRDRTDTQYF.

This clonotype was seen more than once but under ten times. The V and J genes are TRBV11-2 and TRBJ2-3, with D maybe TRBD2 (7 bases). The germline V gene has CDR1 SGHAT and CDR2 FQNNGV. The V end lost 3 bases, the J end lost 1 base, and 14 bases lay between the germline ends. There are 16 residues in the CDR3. The chain's CDR3 is CASSLGGAPGTDTQYF. CDR3 DNA: TGTGCCAGCAGCTTGGGGGGGGCTCCCGGCACAGATACGCAGTATTTT.

This clonotype was detected only a few times. CDR3 amino acids: CASSLVEGPKTQYF. The CDR3 nucleotides read TGCGCCAGCAGCTTGGTTGAGGGGCCCAAGACCCAGTACTTC. V and J are TRBV5-1 and TRBJ2-5; D tentatively fits TRBD1 or TRBD2 (5 bases each). Germline assignment: CDR1 SGHRS and CDR2 YFSETQ. V shed 0 bases and J shed 6 bases, with 12 bases lying between them. This CDR3 spans 14 amino acids.

The J gene is TRBJ2-5, the V gene TRBV7-9, with 7 nucleotides matching TRBD1. The CDR3 loop spans 13 amino acids. The germline gives CDR1 SEHNR, CDR2 FQNEAQ (reference sequence). J was trimmed by 5 bases and V by 6 bases; bases with no gene match: 6. The CDR3 region is CASRLTGTETQYF. DNA of the CDR3: TGTGCCAGCAGACTGACAGGGACGGAGACCCAGTACTTC.

The sample holds a few counts of this clonotype. V is TRBV6-5 and J is TRBJ1-2; 7 nucleotides agree with TRBD1. Germline-derived CDR1 and CDR2 are MNHEY and SVGAGI. This CDR3 region has 17 residues. Trimming removed 5 bases from V and 7 bases from J; junction bases left unmatched: 19. Here the CDR3 reads CASSTRQGASSSVGYTF. The CDR3 bases are TGTGCCAGCAGTACTAGACAGGGAGCTTCCAGTTCGGTTGGCTACACCTTC.

The sample holds a few counts of this clonotype. Here the CDR3 reads CASTQRGTDTQYF. The CDR3 DNA sequence: TGTGCCAGCACCCAGCGGGGCACAGATACGCAGTATTTT. This chain connects TRBV6-6 to TRBJ2-3, with a tentative D call TRBD2 (6 bases). V lost 7 bases and J 1 base, leaving 9 bases between the germline ends. The CDR3 is made up of 13 amino acids. Germline lookup yields CDR1 MNHNY and CDR2 SVGAGI (reference sequence).

The chain links TRBV19 to TRBJ2-7, with 9 positions matching TRBD1. CDR1 and CDR2 (germline): LNHDA, SQIVND (reference sequence). Trimming at V came to 7 bases and at J to 0 bases, leaving 7 bases not matched to a gene. This CDR3 region has 15 residues. The CDR3 loop is CASTYSGQGSYEQYF. The CDR3 nucleotides read TGTGCCAGTACGTACTCGGGACAGGGCTCCTACGAGCAGTACTTC.

The V gene is TRBV18, the J gene TRBJ2-7; no clear D. This CDR3 comprises 11 residues. Looked up from germline, CDR1 is KGHSH and CDR2 is LQKENI. V dropped 2 bases and J dropped 5 bases, with 4 bases sitting between them. In DNA, the CDR3 is TGTGCCAGCTCACCAGGTCACGAGCAGTACGTC. Translation: CASSPGHEQYV.

This chain connects TRBV29-1 to TRBJ1-6, with a weak D call TRBD1 (5 bases). Germline loops: CDR1 SQVTM, CDR2 ANQGSEA. Trimming left V 0 bases short and J 15 bases short, with 15 bases between. The CDR3 is 13 residues long. The DNA of the CDR3 is TGCAGCGTTGAAGATTCGGACACCCGGATCCTCCACTTT. Its translation: CSVEDSDTRILHF. The whole variable domain, remainder taken from reference TRBV29-1 and TRBJ1-6, is SAVISQKPSRDICQRGTSLTIQCQVDSQVTMMFWYRQQPGQSLTLIATANQGSEATYESGFVIDKFPISRPNLTFSTLTVSNMSPEDSSIYLCSVEDSDTRILHFGNGTRLTVT.